This TCR beta chain was sequenced for a study of shared clonotypes between healthy human individuals. In the study overall: Researchers assigned three CD4 naive, three CD4 memory, two CD8 naive and one CD8 memory plate to each donor. General study points: The low donor count limited represented genetic and exposure-history diversity. Across subsets, estimated richness was generally greater for naive than for memory populations.

V gave up 7 bases and J gave up 0 bases, with 10 bases separating them. The CDR3 is 13 amino acids. CDR1 and CDR2 from the germline V gene are MNHEY and SVGAGI. A CD45RA+ naive subset and a CD45RA-negative memory subset were split from CD4+ cells. Data came from immunoSEQ multiplex PCR; TCRdb stores just in-frame clones and leaves some out. Of a few million clones listed, roughly nine tenths are singletons. This clone has a single count. The target antigen is unknown. The chain couples TRBV6-5 to TRBJ2-7; D is ambiguous. The sequence was obtained from a man younger than 30 in good health. The sequenced sample consisted of naive CD4+ T cells sorted from blood. Subset described: CD45RA+ positively selected. The CDR3 nucleotides are TGTGCCAGCACCCCCCGGCTCTCCTACGAGCAGTACTTC. Translation gives CASTPRLSYEQYF.